This TCR beta chain was retrieved from a study of cytomegalovirus exposure and HLA in healthy donors. PCR used 60 Vbeta primers and 13 Jbeta primers. TCRdb's copy holds only in-frame clones and misses some; the assay was immunoSEQ multiplex PCR. The profile shows about 150,000 clones, roughly 88% of them singletons. V lost 0 bases and J lost 4; bases outside the gene matches: 7. Germline-derived CDR1 and CDR2 are SGDLS and YYNGEE. There are 16 residues in the CDR3. J is TRBJ1-5 and V is TRBV9; TRBD1 matches 7 bases. This clonotype was sampled from a woman in her late teens or twenties in good health and CMV-seronegative. The sample comprised PBMCs. The CDR3 here is CASSVGTGPENQPQHF. The CDR3 DNA reads as TGTGCCAGCAGCGTAGGGACAGGTCCGGAAAATCAGCCCCAGCATTTT.